The 17 T cell receptor beta chains in this list originate from one sample, sequenced in a study of control samples from healthy donors and cancer patients. Assay used: immunoSEQ multiplex PCR; TCRdb lists only in-frame clones, some missing. Of approximately 110,000 clones listed, 90% are singletons. The sample was blood. These receptors were taken from a human donor in good health. The donor label of this sample is uncertain.

The chain recombines TRBV3-1 (or the pseudogene TRBV3-2) with TRBJ1-6, with D uncertain. V gave up 4 bases and J gave up 4 bases, with 8 bases separating them. The CDR3 consists of 14 residues. Germline lookup yields CDR1 LGHDT and CDR2 YNNKEL (reference sequence). In nucleotides, the CDR3 is TGTGCCAGCAGCCTCCGAGGTTATAATTCACCCCTCCACTTT. Translated, it gives CASSLRGYNSPLHF.

The V gene is TRBV18, the J gene TRBJ2-7, with 9 nucleotides matching TRBD1. Unmatched junction bases numbered 17, after V lost 6 bases and J lost 5 bases. Per germline, CDR1 KGHSH and CDR2 LQKENI. The CDR3 sequence is 17 residues long. The CDR3 reads CASSLTRPGQGWDEQYF. In DNA, the CDR3 is TGTGCCAGCTCCCTGACAAGACCGGGACAGGGATGGGACGAGCAGTACTTC.

In this sample, this clone turned up once. This sequence joins TRBV5-1 and TRBJ2-2; D not certain. Trimming removed 0 bases at V and 1 base at J, with 7 bases between. The CDR3 is 15 amino acids. The germline gives CDR1 SGHRS, CDR2 YFSETQ. The CDR3 DNA reads TGCGCCAGCAGCTTGGCAATACAGAACACCGGGGAGCTGTTTTTT. Translating gives CASSLAIQNTGELFF.

The CDR3 protein is CATSGTAYQETQYF. CDR3 nucleotides: TGTGCCACCAGCGGGACCGCGTACCAAGAGACCCAGTACTTC. V is TRBV15 and J is TRBJ2-5; possibly TRBD1 or TRBD2 for D (5 bases each). V dropped 5 bases and J dropped 0 bases, with 10 bases sitting between them. The germline V gene encodes CDR1 LNHNV and CDR2 YYDKDF (reference sequence). The length of the CDR3 is 14 residues.

This clone was detected once. V gene TRBV7-9 combines with J gene TRBJ2-2; tentatively, D is TRBD2 (6 bases). The CDR3 covers 15 residues. Per the germline V gene, CDR1 is SEHNR and CDR2 is FQNEAQ (reference sequence). DNA of the CDR3: TGTGCGCTACATTCGGGGGAAACTGGAGGCGGGGAGCTGTTTTTT. Its protein product is CALHSGETGGGELFF.

This rearrangement joins TRBV18 to TRBJ1-1; 7 bases fit TRBD1. Per germline, CDR1 KGHSH and CDR2 LQKENI. V was pared by 4 bases and J by 1 base, with 6 bases of the junction left unmatched. This CDR3 region has 15 residues. This CDR3 reads CASSRDREKNTEAFF. DNA of the CDR3: TGTGCCAGCTCACGAGACAGGGAGAAGAACACTGAAGCTTTCTTT.

A single count supports this clone. The chain joins TRBV15 to TRBJ2-3; TRBD1 might be the D (6 bases). CDR3 length: 15 amino acids. CDR1 is LNHNV, CDR2 YYDKDF, per germline (reference sequence). Trimming pared 0 bases from V and 5 bases from J, leaving 12 bases between. The CDR3 is CATSREGQGRDTQYF. CDR3 sequence (DNA): TGTGCCACCAGCAGAGAGGGGCAGGGGAGAGATACGCAGTATTTT.

This clone was picked up a small number of times. The genes are TRBV6-1 and TRBJ2-2; D is ambiguous. The CDR3 runs 13 residues. Germline loops: CDR1 MNHNS, CDR2 SASEGT. V lost 1 base and J 6 bases, leaving 6 bases between the germline ends. The CDR3 sequence: CASSEGESGELFF. The CDR3 bases are TGTGCCAGCAGTGAAGGGGAATCCGGGGAGCTGTTTTTT.

The chain uses TRBV3-1 (or the pseudogene TRBV3-2) and TRBJ1-4; D is undetermined. The CDR3 covers 14 residues. Germline V lookup: CDR1 LGHDT, CDR2 YNNKEL (reference sequence). With 3 bases removed from V and 6 bases from J, the gap between germline ends came to 11 bases. The CDR3 loop is CASSQGTRHEKLFF. The CDR3 DNA reads as TGTGCCAGCAGCCAGGGCACCCGACATGAAAAACTGTTTTTT.

The chain is built from TRBV10-2 and TRBJ1-2, with D unresolved. V was clipped by 4 bases and J by 6 bases, with 9 bases between them. Germline lookup yields CDR1 WSHSY and CDR2 SAAADI. The CDR3 contains 12 residues. The CDR3 DNA reads as TGCGCCAGCAGTGCGCAGGAGCATGGCTACACCTTC. The encoded protein is CASSAQEHGYTF.

This chain joins TRBV19 and TRBJ1-2, with unresolved D. The CDR3 is 16 amino acids. Between the trimmed V and J ends, which lost 6 bases and 4 bases, there was a span of 21 bases. Germline-derived CDR1 and CDR2 are LNHDA and SQIVND (reference sequence). The DNA for the CDR3 is TGTGCCAGTAGCCCCCTCTCTTCTGGCGGATCCTATGGCTACACCTTC. Translated, it gives CASSPLSSGGSYGYTF.

The rearrangement uses TRBV10-3 and TRBJ1-6, with 8 bases matching TRBD1. The CDR3 spans 15 residues. The junction had 12 bases not matched to a gene; V was cut back by 10 bases and J by 7 bases. Germline V lookup: CDR1 ENHRY, CDR2 SYGVKD. CDR3 nucleotides: TGTGCCACGAGGACAGGGAGGGATGGAAATTCACCCCTCCACTTT. This codes for CATRTGRDGNSPLHF.

CDR3 sequence (DNA): TGCAGCGTTATATTTCGGGGCACTGAAGCTTTCTTT. It is translated as CSVIFRGTEAFF. The gene calls are TRBV29-1 and TRBJ1-1; D remains ambiguous. Trimming removed 5 bases from V and 4 bases from J, with 11 bases in between. Germline loops: CDR1 SQVTM, CDR2 ANQGSEA. This CDR3 region has 12 residues.

The CDR3 loop is CASGDSTTNEKLFF. CDR3 DNA: TGTGCCAGCGGAGACAGTACAACTAATGAAAAACTGTTTTTT. The gene calls are TRBV6-6 and TRBJ1-4, with D perhaps TRBD1 (5 bases). The CDR3 is 14 residues long. CDR1 MNHNY and CDR2 SVGAGI come from the germline V gene (reference sequence). Trimming took off 8 bases at V and 0 bases at J, with 10 bases between the two ends.

The chain uses TRBV6-5 and TRBJ1-2; 9 nucleotides align to TRBD1. This CDR3 is 14 amino acids long. Germline-derived CDR1 and CDR2 are MNHEY and SVGAGI. Unmatched junction bases numbered 2, after V lost 2 bases and J lost 4 bases. Here the CDR3 DNA reads TGTGCCAGCAGTTACGGGGACAGGGCCTATGGCTACACCTTC. It codes for CASSYGDRAYGYTF.

V gene TRBV5-1 combines with J gene TRBJ2-7, with TRBD2 identical over 7 bases. The CDR3 is 14 residues long. The V and J ends lost 0 bases and 3 bases, in that order; junction bases with no gene match: 3. CDR1 and CDR2 (germline): SGHRS, YFSETQ. CDR3 amino acids: CASSLERGGYEQYF. The CDR3 region has the DNA TGCGCCAGCAGCTTGGAGCGGGGCGGCTACGAGCAGTACTTC.

This clone was recorded only once. This chain uses TRBV4-3 with TRBJ1-3; TRBD1 agrees at 7 bases. The CDR3 covers 17 residues. V was pared by 0 bases and J by 0 bases, with 5 bases of the junction left unmatched. The germline V gene has CDR1 LGHNA and CDR2 YSLEER. The DNA of the CDR3 is TGCGCCAGCAGCCAAGAGATCGCAGGGGGCTCTGGAAACACCATATATTTT. Translating gives CASSQEIAGGSGNTIYF.